This T cell receptor beta chain is drawn from a study of T cell responses to AZD1222 COVID-19 vaccine. Generated by immunoSEQ multiplex PCR, the TCRdb table keeps only in-frame clones and is missing some. The sample records 190,000 or so clones, 91% being singletons. The clonotype originates from an adult who received the AZD1222 COVID-19 vaccine. The sequenced sample was peripheral blood, obtained 28 days after the second AZD1222 dose.

The CDR3 protein is CASSHYETQYF. The CDR3 DNA follows: TGTGCCAGCAGTCATTACGAGACCCAGTACTTC. This chain joins TRBV12-3 or TRBV12-4 and TRBJ2-5; D ambiguous. This CDR3 has 11 residues. V was pared by 5 bases and J by 5 bases, with 6 bases between.